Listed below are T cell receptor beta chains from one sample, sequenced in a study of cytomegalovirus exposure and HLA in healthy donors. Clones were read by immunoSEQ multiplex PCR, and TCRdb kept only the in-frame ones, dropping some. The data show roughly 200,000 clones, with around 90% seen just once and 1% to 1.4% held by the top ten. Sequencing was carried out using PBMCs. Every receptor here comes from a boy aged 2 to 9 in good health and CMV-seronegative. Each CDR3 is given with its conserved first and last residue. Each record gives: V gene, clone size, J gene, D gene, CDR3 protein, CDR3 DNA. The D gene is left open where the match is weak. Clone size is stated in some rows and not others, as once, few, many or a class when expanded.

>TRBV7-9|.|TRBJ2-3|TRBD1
CASSLGTGSTDTQYF
TGTGCCAGCAGCTTAGGGACAGGAAGCACAGATACGCAGTATTTT
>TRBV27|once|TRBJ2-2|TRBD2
CASSLITPSGIPGELFF
TGTGCCAGCAGTTTAATCACGCCTAGCGGGATTCCCGGGGAGCTGTTTTTT
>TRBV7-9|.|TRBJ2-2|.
CASSLQGSAGELFF
TGTGCCAGCAGTTTACAGGGCTCTGCCGGGGAGCTGTTTTTT
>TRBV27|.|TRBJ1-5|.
CASSYTGSNQPQHF
TGTGCCAGCAGTTACACAGGCAGCAATCAGCCCCAGCATTTT
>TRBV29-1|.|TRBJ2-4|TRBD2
CSVEGTSGGESNIQYF
TGCAGCGTTGAAGGGACTAGCGGGGGAGAATCAAACATTCAGTACTTC
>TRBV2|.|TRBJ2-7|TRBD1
CASSDNLLTGVYEQYF
TGTGCCAGCAGCGACAATCTACTGACAGGGGTCTACGAGCAGTACTTC
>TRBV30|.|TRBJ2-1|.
CAWTQALLATSYNEQFF
TGTGCCTGGACCCAAGCTCTTCTAGCGACTAGCTACAATGAGCAGTTCTTC
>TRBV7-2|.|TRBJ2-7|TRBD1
CASSETGGPYEQYF
TGTGCCAGCAGCGAGACAGGGGGTCCCTACGAGCAGTACTTC
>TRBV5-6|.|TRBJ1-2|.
CASSTDSNYGYTF
TGTGCCAGCAGTACGGACAGCAACTATGGCTACACCTTC
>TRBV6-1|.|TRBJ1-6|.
CASSEALTGSPAPLHF
TGTGCCAGCAGTGAAGCCTTGACAGGTTCGCCCGCACCCCTCCACTTT
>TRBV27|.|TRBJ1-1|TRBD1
CASRPLDRDTEAFF
TGTGCCAGCAGACCTCTTGACAGGGACACTGAAGCTTTCTTT
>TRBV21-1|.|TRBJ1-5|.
CATRGGALNQPQHF
TGTGCCACCAGGGGGGGGGCCCTCAATCAGCCCCAGCATTTT
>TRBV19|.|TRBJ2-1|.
CASSPRQSNEQFF
TGTGCCAGTAGTCCGAGACAGTCGAATGAGCAGTTCTTC
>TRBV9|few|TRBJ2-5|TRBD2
CASSVGLAGLQETQYF
TGTGCCAGCAGCGTAGGACTAGCGGGTCTCCAAGAGACCCAGTACTTC
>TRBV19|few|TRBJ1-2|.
CASSSDMTHGYTF
TGTGCCAGTAGTTCAGACATGACCCATGGCTACACCTTC
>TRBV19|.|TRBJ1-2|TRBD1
CASQGTGRYGYTF
TGTGCCAGCCAAGGGACAGGGAGGTATGGCTACACCTTC
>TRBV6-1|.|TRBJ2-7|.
CASSPRGFKQYF
TGTGCCAGCAGTCCGCGCGGGTTTAAGCAGTACTTC
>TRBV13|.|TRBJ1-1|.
CASSYRQDRNTEAFF
TGTGCCAGCAGCTACAGACAGGACCGGAACACTGAAGCTTTCTTT